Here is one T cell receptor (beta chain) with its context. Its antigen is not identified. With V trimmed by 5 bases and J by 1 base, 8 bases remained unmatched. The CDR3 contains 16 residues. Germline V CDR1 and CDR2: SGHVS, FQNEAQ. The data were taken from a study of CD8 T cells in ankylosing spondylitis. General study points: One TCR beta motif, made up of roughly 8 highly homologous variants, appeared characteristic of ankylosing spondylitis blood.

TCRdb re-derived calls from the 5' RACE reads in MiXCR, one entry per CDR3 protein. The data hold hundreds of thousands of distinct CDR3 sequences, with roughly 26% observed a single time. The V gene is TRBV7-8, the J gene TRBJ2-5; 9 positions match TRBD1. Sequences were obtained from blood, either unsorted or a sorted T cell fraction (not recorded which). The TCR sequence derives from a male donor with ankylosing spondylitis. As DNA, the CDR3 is TGTGCCAGCAGCAAAGGGACAGGGAAATTCCAAGAGACCCAGTACTTC. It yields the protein CASSKGTGKFQETQYF.